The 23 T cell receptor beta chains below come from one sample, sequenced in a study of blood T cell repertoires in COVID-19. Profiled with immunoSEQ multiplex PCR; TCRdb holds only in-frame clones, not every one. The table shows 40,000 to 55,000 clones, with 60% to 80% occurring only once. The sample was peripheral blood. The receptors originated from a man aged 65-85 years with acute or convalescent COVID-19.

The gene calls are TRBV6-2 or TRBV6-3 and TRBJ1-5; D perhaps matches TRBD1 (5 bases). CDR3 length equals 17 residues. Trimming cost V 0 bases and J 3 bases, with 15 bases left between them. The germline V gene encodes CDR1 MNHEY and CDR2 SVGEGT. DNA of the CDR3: TGTGCCAGCAGTTACTCGGGAGGGAGGGGTAACAATCAGCCCCAGCATTTT. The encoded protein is CASSYSGGRGNNQPQHF.

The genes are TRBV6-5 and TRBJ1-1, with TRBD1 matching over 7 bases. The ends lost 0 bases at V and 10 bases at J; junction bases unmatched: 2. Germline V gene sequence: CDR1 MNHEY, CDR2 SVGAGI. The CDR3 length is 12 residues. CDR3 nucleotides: TGTGCCAGCAGTTACTCGACAGGGCCAGCTTTCTTT. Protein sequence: CASSYSTGPAFF.

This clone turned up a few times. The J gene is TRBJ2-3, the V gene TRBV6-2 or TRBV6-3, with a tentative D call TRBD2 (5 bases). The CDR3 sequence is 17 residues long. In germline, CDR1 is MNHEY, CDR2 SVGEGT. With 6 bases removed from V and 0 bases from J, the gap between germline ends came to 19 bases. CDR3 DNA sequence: TGTGCCAGCAGATACCGGGGTGGCGGCCTCAGCACAGATACGCAGTATTTT. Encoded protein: CASRYRGGGLSTDTQYF.

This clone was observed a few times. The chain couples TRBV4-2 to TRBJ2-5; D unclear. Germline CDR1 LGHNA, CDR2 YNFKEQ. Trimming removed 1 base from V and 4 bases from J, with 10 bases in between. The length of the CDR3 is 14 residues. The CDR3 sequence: CASSQGLYGETQYF. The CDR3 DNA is TGTGCCAGCAGCCAAGGGCTGTATGGAGAGACCCAGTACTTC.

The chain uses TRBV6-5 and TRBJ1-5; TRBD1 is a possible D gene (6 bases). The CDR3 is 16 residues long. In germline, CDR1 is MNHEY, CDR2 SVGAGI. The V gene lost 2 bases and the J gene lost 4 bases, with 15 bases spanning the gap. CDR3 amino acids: CASSYGPGQANQPQHF. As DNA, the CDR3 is TGTGCCAGCAGTTACGGTCCGGGACAAGCTAATCAGCCCCAGCATTTT.

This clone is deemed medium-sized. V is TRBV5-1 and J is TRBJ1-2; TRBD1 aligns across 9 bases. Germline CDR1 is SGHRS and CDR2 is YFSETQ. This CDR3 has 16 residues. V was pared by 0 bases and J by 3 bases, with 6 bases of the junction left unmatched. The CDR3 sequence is CASSLDWTGVYYGYTF. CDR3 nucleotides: TGCGCCAGCAGCTTGGATTGGACAGGGGTCTACTATGGCTACACCTTC.

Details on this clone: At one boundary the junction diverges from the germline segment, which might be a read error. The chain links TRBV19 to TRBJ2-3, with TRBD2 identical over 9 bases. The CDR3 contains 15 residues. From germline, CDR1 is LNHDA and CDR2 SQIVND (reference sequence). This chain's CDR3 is CAIQVSRGGTDTQYF. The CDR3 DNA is TGTGCCATTCAGGTCTCGCGGGGGGGCACGGATACGCAGTATTTT.

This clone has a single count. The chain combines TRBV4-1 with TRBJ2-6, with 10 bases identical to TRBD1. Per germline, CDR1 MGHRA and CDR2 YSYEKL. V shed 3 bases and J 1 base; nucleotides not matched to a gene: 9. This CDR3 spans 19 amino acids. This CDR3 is CASSQRQGAPLSGANVLTF. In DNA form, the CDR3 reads TGCGCCAGCAGCCAGAGACAGGGGGCGCCCCTATCTGGGGCCAACGTCCTGACTTTC.

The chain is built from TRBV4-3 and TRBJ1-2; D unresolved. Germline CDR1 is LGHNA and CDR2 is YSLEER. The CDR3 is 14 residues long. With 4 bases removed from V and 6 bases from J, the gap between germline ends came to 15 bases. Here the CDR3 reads CASSPTLREHGYTF. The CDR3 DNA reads TGCGCCAGCAGCCCGACACTCCGAGAGCATGGCTACACCTTC.

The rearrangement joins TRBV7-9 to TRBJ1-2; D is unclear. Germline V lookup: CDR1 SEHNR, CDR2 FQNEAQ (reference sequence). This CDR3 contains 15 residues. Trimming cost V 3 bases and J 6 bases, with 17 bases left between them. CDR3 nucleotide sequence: TGTGCCAGCAGCTTGGTGGAAACGAGGGCGAATGGCTACACCTTC. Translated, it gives CASSLVETRANGYTF.

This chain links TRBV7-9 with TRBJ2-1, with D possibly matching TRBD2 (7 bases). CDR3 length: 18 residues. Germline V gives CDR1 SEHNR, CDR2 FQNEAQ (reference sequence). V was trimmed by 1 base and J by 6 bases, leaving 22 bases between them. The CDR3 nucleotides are TGTGCCAGCAGCTTAGTCGGATCCAGGGGAGGGCAACGCAATGAGCAGTTCTTC. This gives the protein CASSLVGSRGGQRNEQFF.

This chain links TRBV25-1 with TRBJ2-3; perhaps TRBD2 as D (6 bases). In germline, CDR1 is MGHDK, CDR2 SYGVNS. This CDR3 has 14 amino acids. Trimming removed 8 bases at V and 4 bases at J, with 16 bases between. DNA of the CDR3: TGTGCCAGCGGCGGGGCCGCGGAGTCAGATACGCAGTATTTT. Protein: CASGGAAESDTQYF.

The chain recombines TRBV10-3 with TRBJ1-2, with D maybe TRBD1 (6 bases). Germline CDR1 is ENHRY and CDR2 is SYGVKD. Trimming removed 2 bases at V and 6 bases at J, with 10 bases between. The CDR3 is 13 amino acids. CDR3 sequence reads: CAISEGDTHGYTF. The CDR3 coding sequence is TGTGCCATCAGTGAGGGGGACACCCATGGCTACACCTTC.

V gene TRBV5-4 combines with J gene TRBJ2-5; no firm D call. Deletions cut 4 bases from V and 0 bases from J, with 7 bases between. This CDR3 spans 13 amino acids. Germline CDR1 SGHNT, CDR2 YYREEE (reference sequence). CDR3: CASSRGYQETQYF. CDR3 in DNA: TGTGCCAGCAGCAGAGGCTACCAAGAGACCCAGTACTTC.

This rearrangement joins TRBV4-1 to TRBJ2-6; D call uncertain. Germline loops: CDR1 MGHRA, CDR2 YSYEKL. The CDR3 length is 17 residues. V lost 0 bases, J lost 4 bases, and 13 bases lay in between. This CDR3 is CASSQDDLALGANVLTF. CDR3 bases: TGCGCCAGCAGCCAAGATGATCTGGCCTTGGGGGCCAACGTCCTGACTTTC.

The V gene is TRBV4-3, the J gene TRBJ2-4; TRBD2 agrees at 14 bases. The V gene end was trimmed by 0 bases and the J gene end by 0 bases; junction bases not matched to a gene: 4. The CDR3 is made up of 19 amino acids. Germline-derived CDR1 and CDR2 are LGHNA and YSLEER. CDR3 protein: CASSQDPTSGGVAKNIQYF. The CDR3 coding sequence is TGCGCCAGCAGCCAAGATCCGACTAGCGGGGGGGTAGCCAAAAACATTCAGTACTTC.

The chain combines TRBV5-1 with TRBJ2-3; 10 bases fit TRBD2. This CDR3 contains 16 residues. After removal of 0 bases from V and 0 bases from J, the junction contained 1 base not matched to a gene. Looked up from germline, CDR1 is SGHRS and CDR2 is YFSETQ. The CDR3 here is CASSLASGGSTDTQYF. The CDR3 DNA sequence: TGCGCCAGCAGCTTGGCTAGCGGGGGAAGCACAGATACGCAGTATTTT. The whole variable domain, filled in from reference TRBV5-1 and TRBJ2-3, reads KAGVTQTPRYLIKTRGQQVTLSCSPISGHRSVSWYQQTPGQGLQFLFEYFSETQRNKGNFPGRFSGRQFSNSRSEMNVSTLELGDSALYLCASSLASGGSTDTQYFGPGTRLTVL.

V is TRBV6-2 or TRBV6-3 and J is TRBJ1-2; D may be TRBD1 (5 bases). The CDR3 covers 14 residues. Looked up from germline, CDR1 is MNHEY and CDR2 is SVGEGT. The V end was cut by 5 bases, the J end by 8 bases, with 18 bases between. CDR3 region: CASSNPGLGRGYTF. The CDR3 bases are TGTGCCAGCAGTAATCCGGGACTAGGAAGGGGCTACACCTTC.

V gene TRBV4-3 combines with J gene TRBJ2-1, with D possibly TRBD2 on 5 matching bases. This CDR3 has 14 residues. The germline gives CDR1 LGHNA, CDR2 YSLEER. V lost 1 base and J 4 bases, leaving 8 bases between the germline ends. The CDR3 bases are TGCGCCAGCAGCCAAGTTGGGAGTTACAATGAGCAGTTCTTC. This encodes CASSQVGSYNEQFF.

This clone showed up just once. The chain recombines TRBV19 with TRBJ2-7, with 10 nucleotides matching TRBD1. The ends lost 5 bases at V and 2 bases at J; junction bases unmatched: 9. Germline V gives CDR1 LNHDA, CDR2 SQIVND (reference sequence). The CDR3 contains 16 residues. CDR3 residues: CASSELGTGATYEQYF. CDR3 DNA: TGTGCCAGTAGTGAACTCGGGACAGGGGCCACCTACGAGCAGTACTTC.

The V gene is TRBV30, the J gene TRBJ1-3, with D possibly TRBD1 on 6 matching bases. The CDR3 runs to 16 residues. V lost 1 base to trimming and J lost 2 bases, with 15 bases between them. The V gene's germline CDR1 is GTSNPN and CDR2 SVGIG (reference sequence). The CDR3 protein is CAWSAIGQFPGNTIYF. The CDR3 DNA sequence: TGTGCCTGGAGTGCAATCGGACAGTTCCCTGGAAACACCATATATTTT.

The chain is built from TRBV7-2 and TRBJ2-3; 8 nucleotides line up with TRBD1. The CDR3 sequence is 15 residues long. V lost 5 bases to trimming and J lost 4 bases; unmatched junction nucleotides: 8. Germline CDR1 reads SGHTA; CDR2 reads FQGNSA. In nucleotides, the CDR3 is TGTGCCAGCAGCGAAGACAGGGGTTTCGCAGATACGCAGTATTTT. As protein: CASSEDRGFADTQYF.

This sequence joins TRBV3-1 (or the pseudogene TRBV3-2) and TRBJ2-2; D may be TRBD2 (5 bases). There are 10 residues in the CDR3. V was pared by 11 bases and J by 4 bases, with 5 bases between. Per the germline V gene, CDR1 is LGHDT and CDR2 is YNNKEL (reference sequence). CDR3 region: CAAGTGELFF. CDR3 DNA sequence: TGTGCCGCGGGCACCGGGGAGCTGTTTTTT.